Below, 22 T cell receptor beta chains from the same sample are listed, as sequenced in a study of T cells after somatic rescue of genetic block. Some clones are missing from TCRdb's copy, which holds only in-frame ones; the method was immunoSEQ multiplex PCR. The sample has tens of thousands of clones, around 89% seen once; the top ten hold around 1.6%. Source material: peripheral blood mononuclear cells (PBMCs). The receptors were gathered from a woman aged 18-30 years.

The rearrangement uses TRBV6-5 and TRBJ2-1; 14 bases align to TRBD2. The ends lost 7 bases at V and 6 bases at J; junction bases unmatched: 5. The CDR3 totals 15 residues. Per the germline V gene, CDR1 is MNHEY and CDR2 is SVGAGI. The CDR3 reads CASNQGLAGVNEQFF. In DNA form, the CDR3 reads TGTGCCAGCAACCAGGGACTAGCGGGAGTCAATGAGCAGTTCTTC.

The chain uses TRBV10-1 and TRBJ1-1; no definite D call. The V end lost 11 bases, the J end lost 1 base, and 17 bases lay between the germline ends. CDR3 size: 14 residues. Germline loops: CDR1 WNHNN, CDR2 SYGVQD (reference sequence). The CDR3 coding sequence is TGCGCCGGTACAAGTCCTTTAGGGAACACTGAAGCTTTCTTT. Its protein product is CAGTSPLGNTEAFF.

This rearrangement joins TRBV2 to TRBJ1-5; TRBD1 is a possible D gene (5 bases). With 2 bases removed from V and 6 bases from J, the gap between germline ends came to 14 bases. CDR1 and CDR2 (germline): SNHLY, FYNNEI. The CDR3 runs to 15 residues. CDR3 amino acids: CASSERIRAGQPQHF. The CDR3 DNA reads as TGTGCCAGCAGTGAAAGGATCAGGGCCGGTCAGCCCCAGCATTTT.

This clone was picked up many times. This chain joins TRBV6-1 and TRBJ2-7; 9 positions match TRBD1. J was trimmed by 3 bases and V by 10 bases; bases with no gene match: 10. The CDR3 covers 14 residues. Germline V gene sequence: CDR1 MNHNS, CDR2 SASEGT. The CDR3 sequence: CATLGGTGIYEQYF. In nucleotides, the CDR3 is TGTGCCACCCTCGGGGGGACAGGGATCTACGAGCAGTACTTC.

CDR3 amino acids: CASSQRELAKNIQYF. The CDR3 nucleotides are TGTGCCAGCAGCCAGCGGGAATTAGCCAAAAACATTCAGTACTTC. The chain is built from TRBV4-2 and TRBJ2-4; tentatively, D is TRBD2 (6 bases). Germline CDR1 and CDR2: LGHNA and YNFKEQ. This CDR3 region has 15 residues. Trimming took 3 bases from V and 0 from J, leaving 9 bases between them.

The chain has TRBV5-4 and TRBJ2-1; D is uncertain. The CDR3 sequence is 15 residues long. CDR1 is SGHNT and CDR2 is YYREEE in the germline V gene (reference sequence). The V and J ends lost 2 bases and 2 bases respectively, with 11 bases between them. The CDR3, as DNA: TGTGCCAGCAGCTTAGGCGGATCAACCTACAATGAGCAGTTCTTC. Translating gives CASSLGGSTYNEQFF.

The gene calls are TRBV18 and TRBJ2-6, with D perhaps matching TRBD2 (5 bases). V was trimmed by 4 bases and J by 0 bases, leaving 19 bases between them. This CDR3 spans 19 amino acids. Germline V gene lookup returns CDR1 KGHSH and CDR2 LQKENI. DNA of the CDR3: TGTGCCAGCTCACAAGCCAGGACCGCTGCGGGCTCTGGGGCCAACGTCCTGACTTTC. Its protein is CASSQARTAAGSGANVLTF.

The chain uses TRBV6-6 and TRBJ2-6; possible D gene TRBD2, 5 bases. CDR1 MNHNY and CDR2 SVGAGI come from the germline V gene (reference sequence). The V gene lost 0 bases and the J gene lost 2 bases, with 8 bases spanning the gap. This CDR3 region has 16 residues. The CDR3 nucleotides are TGTGCCAGCAGTTACTCGACCGGGGCTGGGGCCAACGTCCTGACTTTC. Encoded protein: CASSYSTGAGANVLTF.

Turning to this clone: At one of its ends the junction is not consistent with the germline gene, which may arise from a read error. The same CDR3 is also encoded by other DNA sequences in this sample. This chain uses TRBV27 with TRBJ2-7; maybe TRBD1 (6 bases). CDR3 size: 15 residues. Germline assignment: CDR1 MNHEY and CDR2 SMNVEV (reference sequence). CDR3 amino acids: CASSPSGTSSYEQYF. The CDR3 bases are TGCGCCAGCAGCCCTAGTGGGACAAGCTCCTACGAGCAGTACTTC.

The V call is TRBV7-2, the J call TRBJ2-2; TRBD2 matches at 7 bases. Germline CDR1 SGHTA, CDR2 FQGNSA. The CDR3 contains 14 residues. Losses at the gene ends were 4 bases for V and 5 bases for J; bases not matched to a gene: 4. As DNA, the CDR3 is TGTGCCAGCAGCTACGGGGGAGGGACCGGGGAGCTGTTTTTT. Translated: CASSYGGGTGELFF.

The CDR3 coding sequence is TGTGCCAGCAGCTTGGGGCTAGCGGCAGACACAGATACGCAGTATTTT. Translating it yields CASSLGLAADTDTQYF. The chain is built from TRBV5-4 and TRBJ2-3; 7 bases fit TRBD2. J gave up 2 bases and V 0 bases, and 6 bases lay outside the gene matches. Germline-derived CDR1 and CDR2 are SGHNT and YYREEE (reference sequence). The CDR3 length is 16 residues.

The chain links TRBV11-2 to TRBJ2-1; 9 bases are shared with TRBD2. Germline-derived CDR1 and CDR2 are SGHAT and FQNNGV. The CDR3 covers 15 residues. After removal of 0 bases from V and 13 bases from J, the junction contained 10 bases not matched to a gene. The CDR3 protein is CASSLDSQGGLAQFF. In DNA form, the CDR3 reads TGTGCCAGCAGCTTAGATTCGCAGGGGGGACTAGCTCAGTTCTTC.

V usage is TRBV7-2 and J usage is TRBJ2-2; D ambiguous. Per germline, CDR1 SGHTA and CDR2 FQGNSA. This CDR3 comprises 12 residues. V lost 8 bases and J lost 4, with 8 bases in between. CDR3: CASGPSTGELFF. In nucleotides, the CDR3 is TGTGCCAGCGGGCCGAGCACCGGGGAGCTGTTTTTT. The entire variable domain, with the rest obtained from reference TRBV7-2 and TRBJ2-2, is as follows: GAGVSQSPSNKVTEKGKDVELRCDPISGHTALYWYRQSLGQGLEFLIYFQGNSAPDKSGLPSDRFSAERTGGSVSTLTIQRTQQEDSAVYLCASGPSTGELFFGEGSRLTVL.

This clone was seen a few times. The V and J genes are TRBV7-9 and TRBJ2-2; 7 bases are a match to TRBD1. This CDR3 has 15 residues. With 5 bases clipped from V and 6 bases from J, the junction kept 9 bases outside the gene matches. Germline CDR1 SEHNR, CDR2 FQNEAQ (reference sequence). The DNA of the CDR3 is TGTGCCAGCAGCCTACAGGGGCTCATGGCCGGGGAGCTGTTTTTT. Its protein is CASSLQGLMAGELFF.

The table lists this clone with a few counts. J is TRBJ2-2 and V is TRBV7-8; D may match TRBD1 or TRBD2 (5 bases each). Trimming stripped 4 bases from V and 7 bases from J, with 16 bases between. Per germline, CDR1 SGHVS and CDR2 FQNEAQ. The CDR3 length is 15 residues. DNA for the CDR3: TGTGCCAGCAGCTCCTCAAGGGGAGAATTCGGGGAGCTGTTTTTT. Translating it yields CASSSSRGEFGELFF.

This clone was picked up one time. The rearrangement links TRBV4-2 to TRBJ2-7, with TRBD2 matching 7 bases. With V trimmed by 0 bases and J by 2 bases, 7 bases remained unmatched. CDR3 length equals 16 residues. Looked up from germline, CDR1 is LGHNA and CDR2 is YNFKEQ. Here the CDR3 reads CASSQDKAGAPYEQYF. DNA for the CDR3: TGTGCCAGCAGCCAAGATAAGGCGGGAGCCCCCTACGAGCAGTACTTC.

This sequence joins TRBV5-4 and TRBJ2-3, with TRBD2 matching 7 bases. Trimming took 3 bases from V and 2 from J; bases not matched to a gene: 9. The CDR3 totals 16 residues. In germline, CDR1 is SGHNT, CDR2 YYREEE (reference sequence). CDR3 coding DNA: TGTGCCAGCAGCTCCCCGGCGGGAGAGGACACAGATACGCAGTATTTT. It encodes CASSSPAGEDTDTQYF.

The chain links TRBV4-2 to TRBJ2-7; TRBD1 is a possible D gene (6 bases). Germline CDR1 reads LGHNA; CDR2 reads YNFKEQ. CDR3 length equals 15 residues. Trimming stripped 3 bases from V and 0 bases from J, with 12 bases between. The chain's CDR3 is CASSQAGTTSYEQYF. The CDR3, as DNA: TGTGCCAGCAGCCAGGCCGGGACAACCTCCTACGAGCAGTACTTC.

V gene TRBV7-9 combines with J gene TRBJ2-7; unclear D gene. V lost 5 bases and J lost 0, with 17 bases in between. The CDR3 sequence is 16 residues long. Looked up from germline, CDR1 is SEHNR and CDR2 is FQNEAQ (reference sequence). CDR3 loop: CASSPLPTIFSYEQYF. In DNA form, the CDR3 reads TGTGCCAGCAGCCCCCTCCCGACAATCTTCTCCTACGAGCAGTACTTC.

This sequence joins TRBV18 and TRBJ2-4; the D is unclear. CDR3 length: 15 amino acids. V gave up 8 bases and J gave up 0 bases, with 14 bases separating them. CDR1 KGHSH and CDR2 LQKENI come from the germline V gene. DNA for the CDR3: TGTGCCAGCGCAGCCGTCGGCCTAGCCAAAAACATTCAGTACTTC. Residues: CASAAVGLAKNIQYF.

This clone appeared a single time. CDR3 residues: CASSLSSYNEQFF. The CDR3 coding sequence is TGTGCCAGCTCCCTTAGCTCCTACAATGAGCAGTTCTTC. The genes are TRBV18 and TRBJ2-1, with D hard to call. V was trimmed by 6 bases and J by 0 bases, leaving 6 bases between them. This CDR3 is built from 13 residues. Germline lookup yields CDR1 KGHSH and CDR2 LQKENI.

The V and J genes are TRBV7-9 and TRBJ1-4; D possibly corresponds to TRBD1 (6 bases). The V end lost 4 bases, the J end lost 6 bases, and 12 bases lay between the germline ends. CDR3 length equals 14 residues. Germline V lookup: CDR1 SEHNR, CDR2 FQNEAQ (reference sequence). The DNA for the CDR3 is TGTGCCAGCAGCTCTGGACAGTACCATGAAAAACTGTTTTTT. It yields the protein CASSSGQYHEKLFF.